The 27 T cell receptor beta chains presented below share a single source sample, sequenced in a study of beta chain features in type 1 diabetes. Regarding the study as a whole: Among all four CD4+ subsets, Type 1 diabetes patients had TCRB CDR3s that were moderately but significantly shorter.

These receptors are not linked to any known antigen. The authors reverse transcribed all of the isolated RNA, so sequencing captured expressed TCRB transcripts. TCRdb keeps only in-frame clones here, not all; method: immunoSEQ multiplex PCR. There are 300,000 to 350,000 clones in the sample; roughly 14% occur only once, and about 0.016% lies in the top ten. Sequencing input: naive CD4+ T cells from blood. Receptors were obtained from a woman younger than 35 with type 1 diabetes.

V is TRBV28 and J is TRBJ2-3; the match to TRBD2 covers 7 bases. Germline loops: CDR1 MDHEN, CDR2 SYDVKM. The CDR3 totals 17 residues. The trim removed 5 bases at V and 1 base at J, leaving 12 bases unmatched. The CDR3 loop is CASSPPGLTGGTDTQYF. For the CDR3, the DNA is TGTGCCAGCAGTCCACCGGGACTAACGGGCGGCACAGATACGCAGTATTTT.

The CDR3 region has the DNA TGTGCCAGCAGCGCCCTAGCGGGCATTCAGTACTTC. Translating it yields CASSALAGIQYF. J is TRBJ2-4 and V is TRBV9, with 8 bases that match TRBD2. V gave up 3 bases and J gave up 9 bases; unmatched junction bases: 2. The CDR3 has 12 residues. The germline gives CDR1 SGDLS, CDR2 YYNGEE.

This clone showed up just a few times. This chain uses TRBV7-2 with TRBJ2-3; 12 bases fit TRBD2. From germline, CDR1 is SGHTA and CDR2 FQGNSA. J gave up 9 bases and V 6 bases, and 13 bases lay outside the gene matches. The CDR3 totals 16 residues. The chain's CDR3 is CASSFKRTSGMITQYF. The CDR3 DNA sequence: TGTGCCAGCAGTTTTAAGAGGACTAGCGGGATGATCACGCAGTATTTT.

The J gene is TRBJ2-2, the V gene TRBV5-4; 7 bases are shared with TRBD2. V shed 10 bases and J 6 bases; nucleotides not matched to a gene: 12. This CDR3 has 14 amino acids. Germline-derived CDR1 and CDR2 are SGHNT and YYREEE (reference sequence). CDR3 DNA: TGTGCCGGACGCCGCCGCGGGAGCGCCGGGGAGCTGTTTTTT. Translating gives CAGRRRGSAGELFF.

The chain's CDR3 is CAISDGLAGGETQYF. CDR3 DNA sequence: TGTGCCATCAGTGATGGGCTAGCGGGAGGAGAGACCCAGTACTTC. V usage is TRBV10-3 and J usage is TRBJ2-5; 11 nucleotides agree with TRBD2. V lost 3 bases and J lost 4; bases outside the gene matches: 4. CDR1 is ENHRY and CDR2 is SYGVKD in the germline V gene. The CDR3 is 15 residues long.

In its sample, this clone was seen a few times. This chain joins TRBV7-2 and TRBJ2-7, with 8 bases fitting TRBD2. The CDR3 contains 16 residues. V lost 3 bases, J lost 4 bases, and 11 bases stayed unmatched. Per the germline V gene, CDR1 is SGHTA and CDR2 is FQGNSA. DNA for the CDR3: TGTGCCAGCAGCTTCCGACTAGCGCCAAGCATGTACGAGCAGTACTTC. Its translation is CASSFRLAPSMYEQYF.

The sample holds a few counts of this clone. The CDR3, as DNA: TGTGCCAGCAGCGTAGGGGCAGGGTTGGACACCATATATTTT. Protein sequence: CASSVGAGLDTIYF. The chain joins TRBV9 to TRBJ1-3; D is perhaps TRBD1 (5 bases). Germline CDR1 and CDR2: SGDLS and YYNGEE. The CDR3 has 14 amino acids. With 0 bases removed from V and 8 bases from J, the gap between germline ends came to 12 bases.

This clone was detected only a few times. This chain links TRBV7-8 with TRBJ1-1; TRBD1 matches 7 bases. V dropped 10 bases and J dropped 0; count of bases not matched to a gene: 8. Germline assignment: CDR1 SGHVS and CDR2 FQNEAQ. This CDR3 is 14 amino acids long. The CDR3 sequence: CATGLQGMNTEAFF. The CDR3 nucleotides read TGTGCCACCGGTTTACAGGGGATGAACACTGAAGCTTTCTTT.

J is TRBJ2-7 and V is TRBV6-5; perhaps TRBD2 as D (5 bases). The CDR3 runs to 14 residues. V was shortened by 3 bases and J by 3 bases, with 12 bases between the two germline ends. Germline-derived CDR1 and CDR2 are MNHEY and SVGAGI. The CDR3 coding sequence is TGTGCCAGCAGTTATACCTACGGGGACTACGAGCAGTACTTC. Translated: CASSYTYGDYEQYF.

The chain couples TRBV7-9 to TRBJ1-2; D might be TRBD1 (6 bases). This CDR3 has 11 amino acids. Germline values: CDR1 SEHNR, CDR2 FQNEAQ (reference sequence). Trimming pared 8 bases from V and 4 bases from J, leaving 8 bases between. The CDR3 region is CASGGAYGYTF. CDR3 nucleotides: TGTGCCAGCGGGGGGGCCTATGGCTACACCTTC.

V is TRBV7-9 and J is TRBJ2-7, with 9 nucleotides matching TRBD2. V gave up 3 bases and J gave up 5 bases; unmatched junction bases: 8. CDR3 size: 15 residues. From germline, CDR1 is SEHNR and CDR2 FQNEAQ (reference sequence). CDR3: CASSFGVAGVHEQYF. DNA of the CDR3: TGTGCCAGCAGCTTCGGGGTAGCGGGAGTCCACGAGCAGTACTTC.

The sample holds a few counts of this clone. This chain joins TRBV25-1 and TRBJ1-5, with D tentatively TRBD1 (5 bases). The CDR3 length is 15 residues. Germline assignment: CDR1 MGHDK and CDR2 SYGVNS. V was cut by 6 bases and J by 0 bases, with 12 bases left in between. The CDR3: CASSRGGYSNQPQHF. The CDR3 DNA follows: TGTGCCAGCAGCCGGGGGGGGTATAGCAATCAGCCCCAGCATTTT.

Written as DNA, the CDR3 is TGTGCCAGCAGTGATGAGTTAGGCGGGAGTAGAAGCTATGAGCAGTTCTTC. This encodes CASSDELGGSRSYEQFF. The chain combines TRBV25-1 with TRBJ2-1; 7 bases fit TRBD2. Germline trimming cut 3 bases from V and 8 bases from J; bases unmatched to any gene: 16. CDR3 length: 17 amino acids. From germline, CDR1 is MGHDK and CDR2 SYGVNS.

This clone occurred a few times. The rearrangement links TRBV19 to TRBJ1-2; D might be TRBD1 (6 bases). Trimming took 6 bases from V and 4 from J, leaving 12 bases between them. The CDR3 runs 13 residues. Germline V gene sequence: CDR1 LNHDA, CDR2 SQIVND (reference sequence). Written as DNA, the CDR3 is TGTGCCAGTAGGAAAGACAGGACCTATGGCTACACCTTC. Protein: CASRKDRTYGYTF.

This clone was recorded a few times. The V call is TRBV7-2, the J call TRBJ2-3, with D perhaps matching TRBD2 (5 bases). The germline V gene has CDR1 SGHTA and CDR2 FQGNSA. The CDR3 sequence is 12 residues long. V lost 5 bases and J lost 7, with 10 bases in between. The CDR3 coding sequence is TGTGCCAGCAGCCCTACTAGGAATACGCAGTATTTT. Translating it yields CASSPTRNTQYF.

The table lists this clone with a few counts. The chain employs TRBV19 and TRBJ2-1; 10 positions agree with TRBD2. V lost 4 bases and J lost 0; bases outside the gene matches: 9. Germline values: CDR1 LNHDA, CDR2 SQIVND (reference sequence). The CDR3 is 18 amino acids. As DNA, the CDR3 is TGTGCCAGTAGTAAACGTGGCCTAGCGGGAGACTCCTACAATGAGCAGTTCTTC. This translates into CASSKRGLAGDSYNEQFF. Supplemented by reference TRBV19 and TRBJ2-1, the full variable domain reads DGGITQSPKYLFRKEGQNVTLSCEQNLNHDAMYWYRQDPGQGLRLIYYSQIVNDFQKGDIAEGYSVSREKKESFPLTVTSAQKNPTAFYLCASSKRGLAGDSYNEQFFGPGTRLTVL.

This clone was counted a few times. V usage is TRBV27 and J usage is TRBJ2-3; TRBD1 aligns across 7 bases. Germline lookup yields CDR1 MNHEY and CDR2 SMNVEV (reference sequence). The CDR3 is 15 residues long. Trimming cost V 6 bases and J 3 bases; bases outside gene matches: 9. This chain's CDR3 is CASSSRRQGTDTQYF. As DNA, the CDR3 is TGTGCCAGCAGCTCGCGCAGACAGGGTACAGATACGCAGTATTTT.

This clone was picked up a small number of times. The chain carries TRBV30 and TRBJ2-7, with TRBD1 matching over 7 bases. The CDR3 covers 14 residues. Trimming at V came to 0 bases and at J to 4 bases, leaving 6 bases not matched to a gene. Germline values: CDR1 GTSNPN, CDR2 SVGIG (reference sequence). The CDR3 DNA follows: TGTGCCTGGAGTGTAGGGACAGCTCTATACGAGCAGTACTTC. Residues: CAWSVGTALYEQYF.

This clone appeared a few times. The rearrangement links TRBV20-1 to TRBJ2-7; D is uncertain. From germline, CDR1 is DFQATT and CDR2 SNEGSKA (reference sequence). The CDR3 length is 11 residues. Deletions cut 5 bases from V and 6 bases from J, with 11 bases between. The CDR3, as DNA: TGCAGTGCTCCCCCCCAGCGCGAGCAGTACTTC. Amino acids: CSAPPQREQYF.

In nucleotides, the CDR3 is TGCGCCAGCAGCCAAGTACGGCAGGGAGGGAACATTCAGTACTTC. It encodes CASSQVRQGGNIQYF. This rearrangement joins TRBV4-3 to TRBJ2-4; 7 bases align to TRBD2. CDR3 length: 15 amino acids. The J segment lost 7 bases and the V segment lost 1 base, leaving 7 bases of the junction unmatched. In germline, CDR1 is LGHNA, CDR2 YSLEER.

This clone was observed a handful of times. V gene TRBV6-6 combines with J gene TRBJ2-1; TRBD1 agrees at 10 bases. The length of the CDR3 is 15 residues. Germline CDR1 is MNHNY and CDR2 is SVGAGI (reference sequence). V shed 6 bases and J 11 bases; nucleotides not matched to a gene: 13. This CDR3 is CASSQDRGLLEKQFF. The CDR3 coding sequence is TGTGCCAGCAGCCAAGACAGGGGGCTACTTGAGAAGCAGTTCTTC.

The CDR3 sequence: CASSWTSGSGGEQYV. The CDR3 nucleotides read TGTGCCAGCAGTTGGACTAGCGGGAGTGGTGGCGAGCAGTACGTC. This chain links TRBV6-6 with TRBJ2-7; the match to TRBD2 covers 13 bases. Losses at the gene ends were 4 bases for V and 6 bases for J; bases not matched to a gene: 6. Germline CDR1 is MNHNY and CDR2 is SVGAGI (reference sequence). The CDR3 spans 15 residues.

V usage is TRBV11-2 and J usage is TRBJ2-7; D gene uncertain. V lost 4 bases, J lost 0 bases, and 10 bases lay in between. Germline CDR1 is SGHAT and CDR2 is FQNNGV. This CDR3 region has 14 residues. The CDR3 DNA reads TGTGCCAGCAGCTCGCTAACAGTCTCCTACGAGCAGTACTTC. Amino acid sequence: CASSSLTVSYEQYF.

The chain links TRBV7-9 to TRBJ1-3; perhaps TRBD1 as D (5 bases). The CDR3 has 14 amino acids. With 5 bases removed from V and 8 bases from J, the gap between germline ends came to 16 bases. Germline V gene sequence: CDR1 SEHNR, CDR2 FQNEAQ (reference sequence). The CDR3 here is CASSPKGAGHTIYF. The CDR3 DNA reads as TGTGCCAGCAGCCCCAAGGGCGCGGGACACACCATATATTTT.

This clone was counted only a few times. CDR3 protein: CASRQGATNEKLFF. The CDR3 nucleotides are TGTGCCAGTAGACAGGGGGCAACTAATGAAAAACTGTTTTTT. The V gene is TRBV19, the J gene TRBJ1-4; 8 bases agree with TRBD1. This CDR3 region has 14 residues. V lost 6 bases and J lost 0; bases outside the gene matches: 0. Per the germline V gene, CDR1 is LNHDA and CDR2 is SQIVND (reference sequence).

The sample holds a few counts of this clone. The chain employs TRBV29-1 and TRBJ1-4; 9 bases line up with TRBD1. This CDR3 has 14 residues. V lost 6 bases to trimming and J lost 6 bases; unmatched junction nucleotides: 8. Germline assignment: CDR1 SQVTM and CDR2 ANQGSEA. The CDR3: CSVVPGQGDEKLFF. DNA for the CDR3: TGCAGCGTCGTTCCGGGACAGGGAGATGAAAAACTGTTTTTT.

This clone was seen only a few times. The chain carries TRBV7-2 and TRBJ2-7; D tentatively fits TRBD1 or TRBD2 (5 bases each). CDR1 SGHTA and CDR2 FQGNSA come from the germline V gene. V was trimmed by 5 bases and J by 7 bases, leaving 15 bases between them. The length of the CDR3 is 13 residues. The CDR3 DNA follows: TGTACCAGCAGCCCAGTAGGGTGGGGGGAGCAGTACGTC. Protein: CTSSPVGWGEQYV.